What follows is one TCR beta chain and its context. Its antigen is undetermined. These data originate in a study of lymphopenia after photon versus proton radiotherapy. Whole-study results and caveats: Proton therapy kept repertoires fairly stable, unlike photons, which gained effector/memory cells. Post-nadir TCR diversity decline inversely tracked overall survival among those who died. Post-nadir diversity loss with photons came from oligoclonal expansion, particularly CD8+ Temra cells.

V lost 5 bases and J lost 2, with 9 bases in between. Germline loops: CDR1 MNHEY, CDR2 SVGAGI. The CDR3 is 14 residues long. Clones were sequenced by immunoSEQ multiplex PCR, and TCRdb holds only the in-frame ones, with some missing. The data show tens of thousands of clones, 65% to 85% seen once. The chain links TRBV6-5 to TRBJ2-2; possible D gene TRBD2, 5 bases. The clonotype was recovered from a man aged 50 to 59 with gastric cancer. Sequencing used peripheral blood, obtained from a patient treated with photon-based radiotherapy. CDR3 protein: CASSARGNTGELFF. In DNA form, the CDR3 reads TGTGCCAGCAGTGCTCGGGGAAACACCGGGGAGCTGTTTTTT.